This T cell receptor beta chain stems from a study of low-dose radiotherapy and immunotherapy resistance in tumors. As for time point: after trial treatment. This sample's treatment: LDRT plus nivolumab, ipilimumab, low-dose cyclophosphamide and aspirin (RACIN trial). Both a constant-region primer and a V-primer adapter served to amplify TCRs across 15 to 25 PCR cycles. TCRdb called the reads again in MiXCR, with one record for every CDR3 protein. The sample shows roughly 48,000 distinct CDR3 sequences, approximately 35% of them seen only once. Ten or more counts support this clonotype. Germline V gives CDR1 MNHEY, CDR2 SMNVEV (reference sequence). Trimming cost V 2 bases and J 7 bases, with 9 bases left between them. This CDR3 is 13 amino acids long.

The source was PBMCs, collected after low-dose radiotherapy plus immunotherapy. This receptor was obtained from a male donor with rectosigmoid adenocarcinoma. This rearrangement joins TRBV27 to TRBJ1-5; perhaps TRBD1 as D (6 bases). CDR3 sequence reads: CASSLTGSQPQHF. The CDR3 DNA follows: TGTGCCAGCAGTTTAACAGGGTCCCAGCCCCAGCATTTT.